This TCR beta chain was captured by sequencing in a study of blood T cell repertoires in COVID-19. For the study at large: The cDNA or gDNA used as material had been derived from T cells, B-cell-depleted T cells, or PBMCs.

This CDR3 region has 14 residues. Unmatched junction bases numbered 2, after V lost 2 bases and J lost 2 bases. The germline V gene encodes CDR1 LGHDT and CDR2 YNNKEL (reference sequence). Original data processing: The assay estimated nucleated cells by amplifying reference gene primers. The protocol was immunoSEQ multiplex PCR, while the TCRdb copy is restricted to in-frame clones and leaves out a portion. Clone size and the V and J calls come from that table; the DNA yielded D and trimming. The sample has about 160,000 clones; 70% to 85% are singletons. This rearrangement joins TRBV3-1 (or the pseudogene TRBV3-2) to TRBJ1-2; 7 positions match TRBD1. The source material was peripheral blood. The clonotype comes from a woman older than 75 with acute or convalescent COVID-19. The CDR3 region has the DNA TGTGCCAGCAGCCAACCGGGACAGAACTATGGCTACACCTTC. This translates into CASSQPGQNYGYTF.